The 19 T cell receptor beta chains reported below all come from one sample, sequenced in a study of T cell responses to AZD1222 COVID-19 vaccine. The data were produced by immunoSEQ multiplex PCR, yet TCRdb's version contains in-frame clones alone and is incomplete. Here the sample spans about 180,000 clones, approximately 86% being singletons. This material consisted of peripheral blood, taken on day 0 of AZD1222 vaccination. These TCRs come from an adult in good health.

This chain joins TRBV11-3 and TRBJ2-3; 13 nucleotides align to TRBD2. This CDR3 comprises 17 residues. Germline V lookup: CDR1 SGHNT, CDR2 YENEEA. The junction had 3 bases not matched to a gene; V was cut back by 1 base and J by 2 bases. CDR3 sequence: CASSLVLAGGNTDTQYF. In nucleotides, the CDR3 is TGTGCCAGCAGCTTAGTACTAGCGGGAGGGAACACAGATACGCAGTATTTT.

In regard to this clone: The sample holds other DNA sequences that translate to the same CDR3. The CDR3 nucleotides are TGCGCCAGCAGCTTAGGCGGTAATTCACCCCTCCACTTT. Protein: CASSLGGNSPLHF. The chain joins TRBV5-1 to TRBJ1-6, with unresolved D. Germline V gene lookup returns CDR1 SGHRS and CDR2 YFSETQ. Trimming pared 2 bases from V and 6 bases from J, leaving 6 bases between. The CDR3 length is 13 residues.

This clone was seen only a few times. The CDR3 sequence is CASSSLSLAGGSTDTQYF. The CDR3 DNA reads as TGTGCCAGCTCATCCCTCTCTTTAGCGGGGGGGAGCACAGATACGCAGTATTTT. This chain connects TRBV18 to TRBJ2-3; the match to TRBD2 covers 11 bases. Per the germline V gene, CDR1 is KGHSH and CDR2 is LQKENI. The CDR3 has 18 amino acids. V lost 5 bases to trimming and J lost 0 bases; unmatched junction nucleotides: 10. The entire variable domain, with the rest obtained from reference TRBV18 and TRBJ2-3, is as follows: NAGVMQNPRHLVRRRGQEARLRCSPMKGHSHVYWYRQLPEEGLKFMVYLQKENIIDESGMPKERFSAEFPKEGPSILRIQQVVRGDSAAYFCASSSLSLAGGSTDTQYFGPGTRLTVL.

V gene TRBV24-1 combines with J gene TRBJ2-7; TRBD1 aligns across 7 bases. V was pared by 1 base and J by 3 bases, with 2 bases of the junction left unmatched. The CDR3 totals 14 residues. Per germline, CDR1 KGHDR and CDR2 SFDVKD. The CDR3 region has the DNA TGTGCCACCAGTGATTTTCGACAGGGCTACGAGCAGTACTTC. Its protein product is CATSDFRQGYEQYF.

This clone was seen a few times. The chain recombines TRBV27 with TRBJ2-1; D call uncertain. V was pared by 6 bases and J by 2 bases, with 14 bases between. The CDR3 extends over 15 amino acids. The germline V gene has CDR1 MNHEY and CDR2 SMNVEV (reference sequence). This CDR3 is CASSYPRATYNEQFF. The CDR3 bases are TGTGCCAGCAGCTACCCCCGCGCAACCTACAATGAGCAGTTCTTC.

J is TRBJ1-4 and V is TRBV29-1, with D possibly being TRBD1 (6 bases). The CDR3 runs to 13 residues. V shed 5 bases and J shed 8 bases, with 15 bases lying between them. Germline CDR1 and CDR2: SQVTM and ANQGSEA. The CDR3 loop reads CSVQGPTGEKLFF. CDR3 DNA: TGCAGCGTTCAGGGGCCCACCGGGGAAAAACTGTTTTTT.

This chain connects TRBV7-2 to TRBJ1-6; D not resolved. The CDR3 has 15 amino acids. Germline assignment: CDR1 SGHTA and CDR2 FQGNSA. The V end lost 2 bases, the J end lost 1 base, and 6 bases lay between the germline ends. CDR3 amino acids: CASSLKGSYNSPLHF. CDR3 nucleotides: TGTGCCAGCAGCTTAAAGGGTTCCTATAATTCACCCCTCCACTTT.

V usage is TRBV30 and J usage is TRBJ1-6; D remains unclear. CDR3 length equals 16 residues. The V and J ends lost 0 bases and 0 bases respectively, with 9 bases between them. Germline assignment: CDR1 GTSNPN and CDR2 SVGIG (reference sequence). The CDR3 DNA reads TGTGCCTGGAGTGTTGGAGAGGGCTCCTATAATTCACCCCTCCACTTT. Its protein product is CAWSVGEGSYNSPLHF.

The V and J genes are TRBV5-4 and TRBJ2-1, with D unclear. Looked up from germline, CDR1 is SGHNT and CDR2 is YYREEE (reference sequence). The V end lost 3 bases, the J end lost 6 bases, and 19 bases lay between the germline ends. The CDR3 contains 16 residues. The CDR3 reads CASSYPPRASGNEQFF. In DNA, the CDR3 is TGTGCCAGCAGCTACCCCCCAAGAGCCTCCGGCAATGAGCAGTTCTTC.

This rearrangement joins TRBV5-5 to TRBJ2-1, with D hard to call. Germline CDR1 reads SGHKS; CDR2 reads YYEKEE (reference sequence). Deletions cut 5 bases from V and 8 bases from J, with 14 bases between. The CDR3 length is 13 residues. CDR3 DNA: TGTGCCAGCAGTGACTGGTGGGTGGATGAGCAGTTCTTC. This translates into CASSDWWVDEQFF.

This clone came up once. The V gene is TRBV7-9, the J gene TRBJ1-1; weak D call: TRBD1 (5 bases). There are 14 residues in the CDR3. Germline-derived CDR1 and CDR2 are SEHNR and FQNEAQ (reference sequence). V dropped 2 bases and J dropped 4 bases, with 11 bases sitting between them. CDR3 nucleotides: TGTGCCAGCAGCTTACCTCAGGGAGGCACTGAAGCTTTCTTT. Translation gives CASSLPQGGTEAFF.

The rearrangement links TRBV11-1 to TRBJ2-5; TRBD1 matches at 8 bases. The ends lost 5 bases at V and 7 bases at J; junction bases unmatched: 9. Per the germline V gene, CDR1 is SGHAT and CDR2 is FQDESV (reference sequence). There are 14 residues in the CDR3. The CDR3 DNA follows: TGTGCCAGCAGCCTCGGACAGGGCTGGGGGACCCAGTACTTC. This codes for CASSLGQGWGTQYF. The full variable domain, in which reference TRBV11-1 and TRBJ2-5 provide the parts outside the CDR3, is EAEVAQSPRYKITEKSQAVAFWCDPISGHATLYWYRQILGQGPELLVQFQDESVVDDSQLPKDRFSAERLKGVDSTLKIQPAELGDSAMYLCASSLGQGWGTQYFGPGTRLLVL.

The rearrangement joins TRBV28 to TRBJ2-3; unclear D gene. V was shortened by 6 bases and J by 4 bases, with 11 bases between the two germline ends. CDR3 length equals 13 residues. The germline gives CDR1 MDHEN, CDR2 SYDVKM. CDR3 sequence reads: CASSPRSADTQYF. The DNA of the CDR3 is TGTGCCAGCAGCCCCCGTAGTGCAGATACGCAGTATTTT.

V and J are TRBV6-1 and TRBJ1-5; D gene unclear. The CDR3 has 15 amino acids. Germline V gene sequence: CDR1 MNHNS, CDR2 SASEGT. Trimming removed 2 bases at V and 3 bases at J, with 11 bases between. CDR3 in DNA: TGTGCCAGCAGTGAAATAAGGCTGCACAATCAGCCCCAGCATTTT. It yields the protein CASSEIRLHNQPQHF.

The chain employs TRBV7-2 and TRBJ1-5, with D hard to call. The V gene's germline CDR1 is SGHTA and CDR2 FQGNSA. Trimming removed 2 bases from V and 6 bases from J, with 11 bases in between. The CDR3 covers 14 residues. CDR3 in DNA: TGTGCCAGCAGCTTATTCGTCAGCGGTCAGCCCCAGCATTTT. Translation: CASSLFVSGQPQHF.

Worth noting for this clone: The sample contains more than one DNA sequence encoding this CDR3. V gene TRBV5-1 combines with J gene TRBJ1-6; a weak D match, TRBD1 (5 bases). This CDR3 is built from 15 residues. Germline V gene sequence: CDR1 SGHRS, CDR2 YFSETQ. V was pared by 0 bases and J by 7 bases, with 11 bases between. The CDR3 DNA sequence: TGCGCCAGCAGCTTGGATGGGACGTCGAATTCACCCCTCCACTTT. This encodes CASSLDGTSNSPLHF.

The rearrangement joins TRBV5-1 to TRBJ2-1, with a possible D match to TRBD2 (6 bases). Germline V lookup: CDR1 SGHRS, CDR2 YFSETQ. This CDR3 has 15 residues. The ends were cut back, 0 bases at V and 3 bases at J, with 10 bases in the middle. The CDR3 loop reads CASSLERTIYNEQFF. The CDR3 nucleotides read TGCGCCAGCAGCTTGGAGCGGACTATCTACAATGAGCAGTTCTTC.

This clone was seen once. The chain combines TRBV6-2 or TRBV6-3 with TRBJ2-1; 9 bases are a match to TRBD1. The CDR3 runs 14 residues. With 5 bases clipped from V and 8 bases from J, the junction kept 7 bases outside the gene matches. In germline, CDR1 is MNHEY, CDR2 SVGEGT. CDR3 bases: TGTGCCAGCAGTCGGACAGGGGACGTTTATGAGCAGTTCTTC. Translation: CASSRTGDVYEQFF.

The rearrangement links TRBV6-5 to TRBJ1-6, with D maybe TRBD1 (5 bases). This CDR3 comprises 13 residues. Germline lookup yields CDR1 MNHEY and CDR2 SVGAGI. As DNA, the CDR3 is TGTGCAATCGGCAGGGCAGGCGATTCACCCCTCCACTTT. It codes for CAIGRAGDSPLHF.